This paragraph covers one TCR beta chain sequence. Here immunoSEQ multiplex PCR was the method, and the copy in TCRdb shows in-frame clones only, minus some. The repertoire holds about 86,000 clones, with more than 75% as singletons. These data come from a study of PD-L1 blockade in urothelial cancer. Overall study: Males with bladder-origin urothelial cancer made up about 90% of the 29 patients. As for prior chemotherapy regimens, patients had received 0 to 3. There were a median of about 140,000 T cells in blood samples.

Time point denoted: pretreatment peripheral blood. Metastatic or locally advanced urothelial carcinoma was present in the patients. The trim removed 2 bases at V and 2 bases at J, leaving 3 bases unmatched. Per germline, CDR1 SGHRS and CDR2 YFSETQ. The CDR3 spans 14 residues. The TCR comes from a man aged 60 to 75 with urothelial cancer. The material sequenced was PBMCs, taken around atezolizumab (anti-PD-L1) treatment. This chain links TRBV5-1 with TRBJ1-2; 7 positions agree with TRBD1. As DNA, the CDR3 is TGCGCCAGCAGCTTCGGGACAGAAAACTATGGCTACACCTTC. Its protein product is CASSFGTENYGYTF.